One sample yielded the 26 T cell receptor beta chains listed below, sequenced in a study of cytotoxic CD8 clonotypes in ibrutinib-treated CLL. Generated by immunoSEQ multiplex PCR, the TCRdb table keeps only in-frame clones and is missing some. The sample carries some 92,000 clones, 75% to 80% recorded once. Sequencing was performed on PBMCs, taken after 24 months of ibrutinib treatment. These receptors were obtained from a human donor with chronic lymphocytic leukemia.

The gene calls are TRBV5-4 and TRBJ1-1; D is uncertain. The CDR3 contains 13 residues. The V end lost 4 bases, the J end lost 3 bases, and 10 bases lay between the germline ends. Germline CDR1 is SGHNT and CDR2 is YYREEE (reference sequence). CDR3 protein: CASSRGRDTEAFF. The CDR3 nucleotides are TGTGCCAGCAGCCGAGGGAGGGACACTGAAGCTTTCTTT.

This chain joins TRBV4-1 and TRBJ2-1; unclear D gene. CDR1 and CDR2 (germline): MGHRA, YSYEKL. The CDR3 covers 15 residues. V was clipped by 0 bases and J by 1 base, with 7 bases between them. The CDR3: CASSQDTGSYNEQFF. CDR3 DNA: TGCGCCAGCAGCCAAGATACCGGGTCCTACAATGAGCAGTTCTTC.

The CDR3 nucleotides read TGTGCCAGCAGGTTCACAGGGGGCACTGAAGCTTTCTTT. Translation: CASRFTGGTEAFF. The gene calls are TRBV6-1 and TRBJ1-1; 8 bases agree with TRBD1. V gave up 6 bases and J gave up 4 bases; unmatched junction bases: 4. This CDR3 has 13 amino acids. Germline assignment: CDR1 MNHNS and CDR2 SASEGT.

In this sample, this clone turned up once. The chain employs TRBV5-6 and TRBJ1-3; no firm D call. Trimming cost V 5 bases and J 0 bases, with 18 bases left between them. The CDR3 sequence is 17 residues long. The germline gives CDR1 SGHDT, CDR2 YYEEEE. The CDR3 here is CASSGQESSFSGNTIYF. CDR3 in DNA: TGTGCCAGCAGTGGGCAGGAGTCTTCTTTCTCTGGAAACACCATATATTTT.

This chain uses TRBV6-6 with TRBJ1-5; D perhaps matches TRBD1 (5 bases). V was clipped by 8 bases and J by 5 bases, with 10 bases between them. In germline, CDR1 is MNHNY, CDR2 SVGAGI (reference sequence). The CDR3 consists of 12 residues. Here the CDR3 DNA reads TGTGCCAGCCTTCGGGGGGATCAGCCCCAGCATTTT. It encodes CASLRGDQPQHF.

This clone was recorded only once. The CDR3 reads CASSLGGALIKNIQYF. The DNA of the CDR3 is TGTGCCAGCAGCTTGGGAGGGGCTCTTATCAAAAACATTCAGTACTTC. The chain recombines TRBV5-4 with TRBJ2-4; tentatively, D is TRBD1 or TRBD2 (5 bases each). Germline CDR1 SGHNT, CDR2 YYREEE (reference sequence). Trimming removed 0 bases at V and 3 bases at J, with 13 bases between. There are 16 residues in the CDR3.

V is TRBV9 and J is TRBJ2-3; no firm D call. The germline CDR1 and CDR2 sequences are SGDLS and YYNGEE. This CDR3 spans 17 amino acids. V was clipped by 4 bases and J by 0 bases, with 18 bases between them. The CDR3 region has the DNA TGTGCCAGCAGCTCACAGACTGTAATGACTAGCACAGATACGCAGTATTTT. It encodes CASSSQTVMTSTDTQYF.

The rearrangement joins TRBV9 to TRBJ2-3; 7 bases map to TRBD1. The CDR3 is 15 amino acids. Germline CDR1 SGDLS, CDR2 YYNGEE. After removal of 3 bases from V and 3 bases from J, the junction contained 7 bases not matched to a gene. The CDR3: CASSALRQGTDTQYF. In DNA form, the CDR3 reads TGTGCCAGCAGCGCCTTGCGACAGGGAACAGATACGCAGTATTTT.

CDR3 sequence: CASSPELYGYTF. The CDR3 DNA reads TGTGCCAGCAGCCCGGAGTTATATGGCTACACCTTC. The rearrangement joins TRBV7-9 to TRBJ1-2; the D is unclear. CDR3 length equals 12 residues. CDR1 and CDR2 (germline): SEHNR, FQNEAQ (reference sequence). Trimming left V 5 bases short and J 5 bases short, with 9 bases between.

This clone was detected once. The chain has TRBV9 and TRBJ2-5; D is tentatively TRBD1 or TRBD2 (5 bases each). The length of the CDR3 is 16 residues. Trimming removed 4 bases at V and 7 bases at J, with 23 bases between. The V gene's germline CDR1 is SGDLS and CDR2 YYNGEE. The CDR3 protein is CASSPSGTAGWGTQYF. For the CDR3, the DNA is TGTGCCAGCAGCCCCTCCGGGACCGCAGGGTGGGGGACCCAGTACTTC.

The V gene is TRBV5-1, the J gene TRBJ1-1; D is unresolved. V lost 0 bases to trimming and J lost 5 bases, with 14 bases between them. The germline V gene encodes CDR1 SGHRS and CDR2 YFSETQ. CDR3 size: 15 residues. CDR3 in amino acids: CASSLGSGSQTEAFF. DNA of the CDR3: TGCGCCAGCAGCTTGGGCTCCGGGTCCCAGACTGAAGCTTTCTTT.

V gene TRBV7-9 combines with J gene TRBJ2-1; 7 nucleotides agree with TRBD2. The V gene's germline CDR1 is SEHNR and CDR2 FQNEAQ (reference sequence). CDR3 size: 14 residues. V gave up 7 bases and J gave up 6 bases; unmatched junction bases: 9. CDR3 coding DNA: TGTGCCAGCACCAGACTAGCAAGGGTCAATGAGCAGTTCTTC. Translated: CASTRLARVNEQFF.

The chain carries TRBV7-3 and TRBJ1-1, with D possibly matching TRBD1 (5 bases). The V and J ends lost 6 bases and 4 bases respectively, with 15 bases between them. This CDR3 spans 14 amino acids. Germline V lookup: CDR1 SGHTA, CDR2 FQGTGA. CDR3 sequence (DNA): TGTGCCAGCAGGAGATCCCAGGGAAGCACTGAAGCTTTCTTT. This translates into CASRRSQGSTEAFF.

This chain connects TRBV27 to TRBJ2-5; D may match TRBD1 or TRBD2 (5 bases each). The CDR3 has 16 amino acids. The V end was cut by 5 bases, the J end by 0 bases, with 16 bases between. Germline CDR1 MNHEY, CDR2 SMNVEV (reference sequence). The CDR3 sequence is CASSPQGPPYQETQYF. Here the CDR3 DNA reads TGTGCCAGCAGTCCCCAGGGACCTCCGTACCAAGAGACCCAGTACTTC.

This clone was detected once. V gene TRBV28 combines with J gene TRBJ1-1; TRBD1 aligns across 10 bases. The V and J ends lost 5 bases and 8 bases, in that order; junction bases with no gene match: 11. The germline V gene encodes CDR1 MDHEN and CDR2 SYDVKM. The CDR3 loop spans 15 amino acids. The CDR3 loop is CASSPSGTGEKEAFF. In DNA form, the CDR3 reads TGTGCCAGCAGTCCCTCCGGGACAGGGGAGAAAGAAGCTTTCTTT.

In this sample, this clone turned up a few times. The rearrangement joins TRBV7-9 to TRBJ1-4; D is undetermined. V was trimmed by 0 bases and J by 1 base, leaving 12 bases between them. The CDR3 length is 17 residues. The V gene's germline CDR1 is SEHNR and CDR2 FQNEAQ (reference sequence). CDR3 bases: TGTGCCAGCAGCTTAGCAGTCAGTTCAATAACTAATGAAAAACTGTTTTTT. It yields the protein CASSLAVSSITNEKLFF.

This clone has more than one count but fewer than ten. The V gene is TRBV6-6, the J gene TRBJ2-6, with TRBD1 matching 7 bases. After removal of 5 bases from V and 2 bases from J, the junction contained 3 bases not matched to a gene. Germline assignment: CDR1 MNHNY and CDR2 SVGAGI (reference sequence). This CDR3 region has 15 residues. The DNA of the CDR3 is TGTGCCAGCAGTAACGACAGGGCTGGGGCCAACGTCCTGACTTTC. It yields the protein CASSNDRAGANVLTF.

This clone showed up just once. The chain couples TRBV6-1 to TRBJ2-7; 7 bases match TRBD1. V gave up 1 base and J gave up 3 bases; unmatched junction bases: 3. Germline CDR1 is MNHNS and CDR2 is SASEGT. This CDR3 spans 14 amino acids. DNA of the CDR3: TGTGCCAGCAGTGAAGGGGACAGACTCTACGAGCAGTACTTC. This codes for CASSEGDRLYEQYF.

The V and J genes are TRBV27 and TRBJ2-3; D is possibly TRBD1 (6 bases). This CDR3 is 12 amino acids long. Germline V lookup: CDR1 MNHEY, CDR2 SMNVEV (reference sequence). V lost 5 bases, J lost 6 bases, and 9 bases lay in between. CDR3 amino acids: CASSERGDTQYF. As DNA, the CDR3 is TGTGCCAGCAGTGAGAGGGGGGATACGCAGTATTTT.

CDR3 DNA: TGTGCCAGCACCCCGGAGTTTAGCACAGATACGCAGTATTTT. The encoded protein is CASTPEFSTDTQYF. The chain joins TRBV2 to TRBJ2-3; D not certain. The CDR3 runs 14 residues. V gave up 7 bases and J gave up 0 bases, with 11 bases separating them. The germline CDR1 and CDR2 sequences are SNHLY and FYNNEI.

This chain links TRBV5-1 with TRBJ2-7; 9 bases line up with TRBD1. The CDR3 is 14 amino acids. The J segment lost 5 bases and the V segment lost 4 bases, leaving 7 bases of the junction unmatched. Germline assignment: CDR1 SGHRS and CDR2 YFSETQ. The CDR3, as DNA: TGCGCCAGCAGCGCCGGGGACAGGGCCCACGAGCAGTACTTC. Translating gives CASSAGDRAHEQYF.

The V gene is TRBV2, the J gene TRBJ1-6; no clear D. V lost 4 bases and J lost 7, with 8 bases in between. In germline, CDR1 is SNHLY, CDR2 FYNNEI. This CDR3 has 13 amino acids. The CDR3: CASSVLQNSPLHF. For the CDR3, the DNA is TGTGCCAGCAGTGTCCTCCAAAATTCACCCCTCCACTTT.

CDR3 DNA: TGCGCCAGCAGCTTGGTGGACAGGGGGAACACTGAAGCTTTCTTT. This sequence encodes CASSLVDRGNTEAFF. The chain employs TRBV5-1 and TRBJ1-1, with 9 bases lining up with TRBD1. CDR1 and CDR2 from the germline V gene are SGHRS and YFSETQ. This CDR3 contains 15 residues. V was clipped by 0 bases and J by 1 base; unmatched bases: 1.

The chain carries TRBV9 and TRBJ1-5; D not resolved. V was shortened by 0 bases and J by 6 bases, with 13 bases between the two germline ends. The length of the CDR3 is 15 residues. Germline values: CDR1 SGDLS, CDR2 YYNGEE. Here the CDR3 reads CASSVVGNFGQPQHF. The CDR3 DNA is TGTGCCAGCAGCGTAGTTGGGAATTTCGGTCAGCCCCAGCATTTT.

The table lists this clone with a count of one. A read error may produce the germline difference seen at one junction end. The rearrangement uses TRBV4-1 and TRBJ2-7; 11 bases agree with TRBD2. Germline V CDR1 and CDR2: MGHRA, YSYEKL. This CDR3 has 17 amino acids. CDR3 sequence (DNA): TGCGCCAACAGCCAAGATCGCGGACTAGCGGGCGGCTACGAGCAGTACTTC. This gives the protein CANSQDRGLAGGYEQYF.

This clone appeared a single time. The V call is TRBV29-1, the J call TRBJ2-7, with D maybe TRBD1 (6 bases). Trimming left V 3 bases short and J 5 bases short, with 14 bases between. This CDR3 comprises 13 residues. From germline, CDR1 is SQVTM and CDR2 ANQGSEA. The CDR3 reads CSVESREGDEQYF. The CDR3 DNA reads as TGCAGCGTTGAGTCGCGCGAGGGGGACGAGCAGTACTTC.